This T cell receptor beta chain came from a study of cytomegalovirus exposure and HLA in healthy donors. Study findings and constraints: Using a false discovery rate of 0.05, a later analysis showed that 16,951 TCR beta sequences were associated with HLA alleles. As a later analysis showed, a missense DCLRE1C variant was linked to trimming of TCR beta V- and J-genes.

Researchers ran the PCR with 60 Vbeta and 13 Jbeta primers. The repertoire was sequenced with immunoSEQ multiplex PCR; TCRdb's copy has only in-frame clones and lacks some. This table holds over 100,000 clones, more than 75% found once. With respect to this clone: The antigen is not known.

With V trimmed by 0 bases and J by 0 bases, 11 bases remained unmatched. The CDR3 extends over 19 amino acids. Germline assignment: CDR1 SGHRS and CDR2 YFSETQ. Sample: PBMCs. The V and J genes are TRBV5-1 and TRBJ2-3; 9 bases fit TRBD1. This receptor was identified in a woman between 25 and 40 years old in good health and CMV-seronegative. The DNA of the CDR3 is TGCGCCAGCAGCTTGGTGTTGACAGGGGGATCGGCAAGCACAGATACGCAGTATTTT. This translates into CASSLVLTGGSASTDTQYF. Full variable domain (remainder filled in from reference TRBV5-1 and TRBJ2-3): KAGVTQTPRYLIKTRGQQVTLSCSPISGHRSVSWYQQTPGQGLQFLFEYFSETQRNKGNFPGRFSGRQFSNSRSEMNVSTLELGDSALYLCASSLVLTGGSASTDTQYFGPGTRLTVL.